This TCR beta chain was retrieved from a study of shared clonotypes between healthy human individuals. The CDR3 is 15 residues long. V lost 1 base, J lost 5 bases, and 4 bases stayed unmatched. Germline CDR1 SEHNR, CDR2 FQNEAQ (reference sequence). Produced via immunoSEQ multiplex PCR; TCRdb's table is partial and in-frame only. The sample shows approximately 500,000 clones, more than 75% of them seen only once. The clonotype was recovered from a woman in her forties in good health. Some clones in this sample may be carry-over from other donors' samples. Sequencing input: PBMCs. The genes are TRBV7-9 and TRBJ2-1; 8 nucleotides agree with TRBD1. DNA of the CDR3: TGTGCCAGCAGCTTAGTCGGGACAGGCAACAATGAGCAGTTCTTC. This codes for CASSLVGTGNNEQFF.